This TCR beta chain was profiled in a study of T cell repertoires in ileal Crohn's disease. The protocol was immunoSEQ multiplex PCR, while the TCRdb copy is restricted to in-frame clones and leaves out a portion. This sample has 10,000 to 15,000 clones, with around three quarters found just once. Concerning this clone itself: Within the sample, other DNA sequences also encode this same CDR3.

Sequenced: ileal tissue. The receptor was isolated from an adult with Crohn's disease.

The CDR3 bases are TGTGCCAGCAGCTTACAGGCCTCCTATAATTCACCCCTCCACTTT. Its protein product is CASSLQASYNSPLHF. The chain uses TRBV7-9 and TRBJ1-6; unclear D gene. The CDR3 spans 15 residues. Germline V gene sequence: CDR1 SEHNR, CDR2 FQNEAQ (reference sequence). V shed 2 bases and J shed 0 bases, with 5 bases lying between them.